This is a list of T cell receptor beta chains from one sample in a study of identical twins. Each CDR3 protein is one row after TCRdb ran MiXCR on the 5' RACE reads. The data show 450,000 to 650,000 distinct CDR3 sequences, 9.6% seen once. These data were also reused for a study on yellow fever vaccine responses in identical twins.

Sample: PBMCs. These receptors were collected from a young woman in good health. The CDR3 runs from the conserved cysteine through the conserved F or W. The order of the fields is V gene, clone size, J gene, D gene, CDR3 protein, CDR3 DNA. A D gene is named only where the DNA matches it firmly. The size entry is marked missing in some rows and otherwise reads once, few, many or a size class.

v_gene: TRBV5-6
abundance: many
j_gene: TRBJ2-4
d_gene: NA
CDR3aa: CASSLGQQAKNIQYF
CDR3nt: TGTGCCAGCAGCCTTGGACAGCAAGCCAAAAACATTCAGTACTTC

v_gene: TRBV2
abundance: few
j_gene: TRBJ2-1
d_gene: NA
CDR3aa: CASSGTRQSHEQFF
CDR3nt: TGTGCCAGCAGTGGTACTAGACAATCGCATGAGCAGTTCTTC

v_gene: TRBV29-1
abundance: many
j_gene: TRBJ2-7
d_gene: NA
CDR3aa: CSVGQTYEQYF
CDR3nt: TGCAGCGTTGGTCAGACCTACGAGCAGTACTTC

v_gene: TRBV27
abundance: NA
j_gene: TRBJ2-7
d_gene: NA
CDR3aa: CASSSLGGGYLEQYF
CDR3nt: TGTGCCAGCAGTTCCCTCGGGGGCGGGTATCTCGAGCAGTACTTC

v_gene: TRBV6-2/TRBV6-3
abundance: NA
j_gene: TRBJ2-1
d_gene: TRBD2
CDR3aa: CASSFVAGGPLFSYNEQFF
CDR3nt: TGTGCCAGCAGTTTCGTAGCGGGAGGGCCCTTATTCTCCTACAATGAGCAGTTCTTC

v_gene: TRBV2
abundance: NA
j_gene: TRBJ2-5
d_gene: NA
CDR3aa: CASRTGQGTETQYF
CDR3nt: TGTGCCAGCAGAACGGGGCAGGGCACAGAGACCCAGTACTTC

v_gene: TRBV28
abundance: NA
j_gene: TRBJ1-1
d_gene: TRBD1
CDR3aa: CAIRGPNTEAFF
CDR3nt: TGTGCCATAAGGGGGCCAAACACTGAAGCTTTCTTT

v_gene: TRBV5-6
abundance: few
j_gene: TRBJ2-5
d_gene: TRBD2
CDR3aa: CASKSSGRQTQYF
CDR3nt: TGTGCCAGCAAATCTAGCGGGAGGCAGACCCAGTACTTC

v_gene: TRBV7-3
abundance: NA
j_gene: TRBJ2-3
d_gene: TRBD2
CDR3aa: CASSLTGGPADTQYF
CDR3nt: TGTGCCAGCAGCTTGACGGGGGGGCCGGCAGATACGCAGTATTTT

v_gene: TRBV4-2
abundance: few
j_gene: TRBJ2-5
d_gene: TRBD2
CDR3aa: CASSQAAREGGETQYF
CDR3nt: TGTGCCAGCAGCCAAGCTGCCCGGGAGGGCGGGGAGACCCAGTACTTC

v_gene: TRBV27
abundance: NA
j_gene: TRBJ2-3
d_gene: TRBD2
CDR3aa: CASRPAGVTDTQYF
CDR3nt: TGTGCCAGCAGACCAGCGGGAGTAACAGATACGCAGTATTTT

v_gene: TRBV20-1
abundance: NA
j_gene: TRBJ2-7
d_gene: NA
CDR3aa: CSAKNRLRYEQYF
CDR3nt: TGCAGTGCGAAAAACAGGTTACGGTACGAGCAGTACTTC

v_gene: TRBV27
abundance: NA
j_gene: TRBJ2-1
d_gene: NA
CDR3aa: CASSLSRGAPTSEQFF
CDR3nt: TGTGCCAGCAGTTTATCTCGGGGGGCCCCTACTTCAGAGCAGTTCTTC

v_gene: TRBV20-1
abundance: NA
j_gene: TRBJ2-7
d_gene: NA
CDR3aa: CSARDSGPGPSYEQYF
CDR3nt: TGCAGTGCTAGAGATTCGGGCCCCGGGCCTTCCTACGAGCAGTACTTC

v_gene: TRBV11-2
abundance: many
j_gene: TRBJ2-1
d_gene: TRBD2
CDR3aa: CASSLGGTRSEQFF
CDR3nt: TGTGCCAGCAGCTTAGGAGGGACTAGGAGTGAGCAGTTCTTC

v_gene: TRBV12-3/TRBV12-4
abundance: many
j_gene: TRBJ2-2
d_gene: TRBD2
CDR3aa: CASSSPSGSRDTGELFF
CDR3nt: TGTGCCAGCAGCTCCCCCAGCGGGAGTCGGGACACCGGGGAGCTGTTTTTT

v_gene: TRBV20-1
abundance: few
j_gene: TRBJ2-1
d_gene: TRBD2
CDR3aa: CSARSFIAGASYNEQFF
CDR3nt: TGCAGTGCTAGAAGCTTTATAGCGGGGGCCTCCTACAATGAGCAGTTCTTC